The 19 T cell receptor beta chains reported below all come from one sample, sequenced in a study of siplizumab effects on memory and regulatory T cells. Clones were sequenced by immunoSEQ multiplex PCR, and TCRdb holds only the in-frame ones, with some missing. This table holds about 120,000 clones, around 90% found once. Sequencing was carried out using CD4+ T cells sorted from blood. The origin of the receptors is a human donor in good health.

This clone was seen a single time. This chain uses TRBV27 with TRBJ1-6; the match to TRBD1 covers 9 bases. CDR1 is MNHEY, CDR2 SMNVEV, per germline (reference sequence). With V trimmed by 3 bases and J by 10 bases, 4 bases remained unmatched. There are 14 residues in the CDR3. The CDR3 loop reads CASSLTGGSSPLHF. CDR3 DNA: TGTGCCAGCAGTTTGACAGGGGGATCATCACCCCTCCACTTT.

This clone was detected only once. The chain couples TRBV27 to TRBJ2-3; no reliable D call. Germline CDR1 MNHEY, CDR2 SMNVEV (reference sequence). CDR3 length equals 16 residues. V lost 5 bases and J lost 0, with 15 bases in between. CDR3 bases: TGTGCCAGCAGTCCTGCGTCGGCGGAGAGCACAGATACGCAGTATTTT. Translating gives CASSPASAESTDTQYF.

This clone was seen only once. CDR3 loop: CASSVEGQGTDTQYF. CDR3 coding DNA: TGTGCCAGCAGCGTAGAAGGGCAGGGCACAGATACGCAGTATTTT. This chain links TRBV9 with TRBJ2-3; no clear D. Looked up from germline, CDR1 is SGDLS and CDR2 is YYNGEE. Trimming took off 0 bases at V and 1 base at J, with 9 bases between the two ends. The CDR3 sequence is 15 residues long.

This clone was observed once. The chain joins TRBV12-5 to TRBJ2-2; 7 bases match TRBD1. Unmatched junction bases numbered 4, after V lost 6 bases and J lost 6 bases. The CDR3 spans 13 residues. Germline V gives CDR1 LGHNT, CDR2 FRNRAP. For the CDR3, the DNA is TGTGCTAGTGGGCATCAGGGGGCCGGGGAGCTGTTTTTT. Its translation is CASGHQGAGELFF.

The gene calls are TRBV6-5 and TRBJ2-1; no clear D. Trimming stripped 8 bases from V and 12 bases from J, with 17 bases between. Germline values: CDR1 MNHEY, CDR2 SVGAGI. CDR3 length: 12 amino acids. The CDR3 protein is CASAKGNSGQFF. Written as DNA, the CDR3 is TGTGCCAGCGCAAAAGGGAACTCCGGGCAGTTCTTC.

The chain employs TRBV7-2 and TRBJ2-3; D is unclear. The V gene lost 6 bases and the J gene lost 0 bases, with 10 bases spanning the gap. Germline V CDR1 and CDR2: SGHTA, FQGNSA. The CDR3 is 14 residues long. CDR3: CASSSALSTDTQYF. DNA for the CDR3: TGTGCCAGCAGTTCGGCACTCAGCACAGATACGCAGTATTTT.

The V gene is TRBV6-5, the J gene TRBJ2-2; D call uncertain. This CDR3 is built from 13 residues. Looked up from germline, CDR1 is MNHEY and CDR2 is SVGAGI. V dropped 2 bases and J dropped 3 bases, with 4 bases sitting between them. CDR3 nucleotides: TGTGCCAGCAGTTACGAGTACACCGGGGAGCTGTTTTTT. It translates to CASSYEYTGELFF.

This chain connects TRBV29-1 to TRBJ1-1; TRBD1 matches at 9 bases. CDR1 and CDR2 from the germline V gene are SQVTM and ANQGSEA. Trimming cost V 7 bases and J 5 bases; bases outside gene matches: 5. The CDR3 is 12 residues long. CDR3: CSAQQGATEAFF. The CDR3 DNA reads as TGCAGCGCCCAACAGGGGGCAACTGAAGCTTTCTTT.

V gene TRBV11-1 combines with J gene TRBJ2-1; 11 bases line up with TRBD2. CDR3 length: 19 amino acids. The germline gives CDR1 SGHAT, CDR2 FQDESV (reference sequence). V lost 5 bases, J lost 0 bases, and 12 bases stayed unmatched. This CDR3 reads CASSRTGTSGISSYNEQFF. The CDR3 DNA reads TGTGCCAGCAGCCGGACCGGGACTAGCGGAATTAGCTCCTACAATGAGCAGTTCTTC. Filled out from reference TRBV11-1 and TRBJ2-1, the complete variable domain reads EAEVAQSPRYKITEKSQAVAFWCDPISGHATLYWYRQILGQGPELLVQFQDESVVDDSQLPKDRFSAERLKGVDSTLKIQPAELGDSAMYLCASSRTGTSGISSYNEQFFGPGTRLTVL.

The J gene is TRBJ1-4, the V gene TRBV6-5; D is possibly TRBD1 (5 bases). Trimming left V 2 bases short and J 14 bases short, with 18 bases between. The CDR3 has 14 amino acids. Germline V gene sequence: CDR1 MNHEY, CDR2 SVGAGI. The DNA for the CDR3 is TGTGCCAGCAGTTACGAGGGGATCCAGCAGGGCCTGTTTTTT. It translates to CASSYEGIQQGLFF.

This chain connects TRBV5-1 to TRBJ2-3, with D perhaps assigned TRBD1 or TRBD2 (6 bases each). The CDR3 is 17 amino acids. Trimming removed 2 bases at V and 1 base at J, with 17 bases between. From germline, CDR1 is SGHRS and CDR2 YFSETQ. CDR3 amino acids: CASSFGRPGAGTDTQYF. CDR3 nucleotides: TGCGCCAGCAGCTTCGGTCGTCCGGGGGCAGGCACAGATACGCAGTATTTT. The full variable domain, with the rest looked up from reference TRBV5-1 and TRBJ2-3, is KAGVTQTPRYLIKTRGQQVTLSCSPISGHRSVSWYQQTPGQGLQFLFEYFSETQRNKGNFPGRFSGRQFSNSRSEMNVSTLELGDSALYLCASSFGRPGAGTDTQYFGPGTRLTVL.

The V call is TRBV5-1, the J call TRBJ1-1; D may be TRBD1 (5 bases). Looked up from germline, CDR1 is SGHRS and CDR2 is YFSETQ. The V end was cut by 2 bases, the J end by 2 bases, with 13 bases between. The CDR3 runs to 15 residues. DNA of the CDR3: TGCGCCAGCAGCTTCTCGGGGGTGGAAAACACTGAAGCTTTCTTT. Encoded protein: CASSFSGVENTEAFF.

V is TRBV27 and J is TRBJ2-7; D tentatively reads TRBD1 or TRBD2 (6 bases each). This CDR3 contains 15 residues. Germline CDR1 MNHEY, CDR2 SMNVEV (reference sequence). Trimming removed 3 bases from V and 5 bases from J, with 17 bases in between. The CDR3 is CASSFGGLGGDEQYF. The CDR3 DNA sequence: TGTGCCAGCAGTTTTGGGGGCCTGGGGGGCGACGAGCAGTACTTC.

The V gene is TRBV6-4, the J gene TRBJ2-2; D remains unclear. CDR1 is MRHNA, CDR2 SNTAGT, per germline. The CDR3 extends over 15 amino acids. V lost 0 bases, J lost 1 base, and 6 bases lay in between. The CDR3 spells CASSDSSKNTGELFF. The CDR3 bases are TGTGCCAGCAGTGACTCGAGCAAGAACACCGGGGAGCTGTTTTTT.

This clone was detected only once. The chain recombines TRBV15 with TRBJ2-5, with D unresolved. CDR3 length equals 13 residues. V was pared by 1 base and J by 5 bases, with 8 bases between. From germline, CDR1 is LNHNV and CDR2 YYDKDF (reference sequence). The CDR3 coding sequence is TGTGCCACCAGCAGAGCTAGGTTGGAGACCCAGTACTTC. Amino acid sequence: CATSRARLETQYF.

The chain has TRBV7-2 and TRBJ2-2; D is undetermined. The germline V gene encodes CDR1 SGHTA and CDR2 FQGNSA. V was trimmed by 5 bases and J by 8 bases, leaving 6 bases between them. The CDR3 has 11 residues. CDR3 nucleotides: TGTGCCAGCAGCCCCGGTGGGGAGCTGTTTTTT. This encodes CASSPGGELFF.

The rearrangement uses TRBV27 and TRBJ1-4; possibly TRBD1 for D (5 bases). Trimming removed 0 bases at V and 3 bases at J, with 17 bases between. The germline gives CDR1 MNHEY, CDR2 SMNVEV (reference sequence). This CDR3 has 18 amino acids. The CDR3 here is CASSLSQGTADANEKLFF. CDR3 in DNA: TGTGCCAGCAGTTTATCCCAAGGGACGGCTGACGCTAATGAAAAACTGTTTTTT.

This sequence joins TRBV6-5 and TRBJ2-1; 8 bases match TRBD1. Losses at the gene ends were 2 bases for V and 13 bases for J; bases not matched to a gene: 16. The CDR3 contains 16 residues. Germline-derived CDR1 and CDR2 are MNHEY and SVGAGI. CDR3 residues: CASSYTSISLTGDQFF. The CDR3 DNA is TGTGCCAGCAGTTACACTTCGATCTCCCTGACAGGGGACCAGTTCTTC.

This chain connects TRBV5-1 to TRBJ1-2; D unresolved. The CDR3 totals 13 residues. Germline loops: CDR1 SGHRS, CDR2 YFSETQ. Trimming left V 3 bases short and J 3 bases short, with 9 bases between. The DNA for the CDR3 is TGCGCCAGCAGCTCCACGGGTGACTATGGCTACACCTTC. Residues: CASSSTGDYGYTF.